Shown below are 10 T cell receptor beta chains from a single sample sequenced in a study of tissue T cells after allogeneic stem cell transplantation. TCRdb's table, derived via immunoSEQ multiplex PCR, lists solely in-frame clones and lacks some. This sample carries some 28,000 clones, 85% of them seen once, and the ten largest clones take about 3.7%. Specimen: blood, collected before transplantation. These receptors were obtained from a woman aged 18 to 49 who later had graft-versus-host disease after an allogeneic stem cell transplant.

V is TRBV7-2 and J is TRBJ1-6; 7 nucleotides line up with TRBD1. The CDR3 length is 16 residues. CDR1 and CDR2 from the germline V gene are SGHTA and FQGNSA. V was pared by 4 bases and J by 2 bases, with 5 bases of the junction left unmatched. As DNA, the CDR3 is TGTGCCAGCAGCTCCCGGACAGGCCCCTATAATTCACCCCTCCACTTT. This encodes CASSSRTGPYNSPLHF.

CDR3 DNA sequence: TGTGCCAGTGCGGGAGGGGACGAAAAACTGTTTTTT. Protein: CASAGGDEKLFF. The chain links TRBV5-6 to TRBJ1-4, with D maybe TRBD1 (5 bases). V was clipped by 8 bases and J by 8 bases, with 13 bases between them. From germline, CDR1 is SGHDT and CDR2 YYEEEE. The length of the CDR3 is 12 residues.

The genes are TRBV18 and TRBJ2-6, with a weak D call TRBD2 (5 bases). V lost 7 bases, J lost 2 bases, and 9 bases lay in between. The CDR3 has 14 residues. Germline values: CDR1 KGHSH, CDR2 LQKENI. Written as DNA, the CDR3 is TGTGCCAGCTGGACTGGTACTGGGGCCAACGTCCTGACTTTC. It is translated as CASWTGTGANVLTF.

This rearrangement joins TRBV14 to TRBJ2-1; D remains unclear. Germline lookup yields CDR1 SGHDN and CDR2 FVKESK. V was pared by 4 bases and J by 3 bases, with 13 bases between. This CDR3 region has 15 residues. The CDR3 reads CASSRHEGRYNEQFF. The CDR3 DNA reads as TGTGCCAGCAGCCGCCACGAAGGTCGCTACAATGAGCAGTTCTTC. The full variable domain, completed using reference TRBV14 and TRBJ2-1, is EAGVTQFPSHSVIEKGQTVTLRCDPISGHDNLYWYRRVMGKEIKFLLHFVKESKQDESGMPNNRFLAERTGGTYSTLKVQPAELEDSGVYFCASSRHEGRYNEQFFGPGTRLTVL.

The chain combines TRBV2 with TRBJ2-6, with D unclear. Germline CDR1 SNHLY, CDR2 FYNNEI. CDR3 length: 19 amino acids. V was shortened by 5 bases and J by 5 bases, with 25 bases between the two germline ends. The CDR3 nucleotides read TGTGCCAGCAGTCATAGTTGTTACAGATACAAAAGTCGGGCCAACGTCCTGACTTTC. Residues: CASSHSCYRYKSRANVLTF.

This clone was detected only once. This chain's CDR3 is CASSLALGVIQETQYF. The CDR3 DNA reads TGTGCCAGCAGCTTGGCGTTAGGAGTAATCCAAGAGACCCAGTACTTC. The genes are TRBV5-8 and TRBJ2-5; the D is unclear. The CDR3 length is 16 residues. Trimming left V 0 bases short and J 1 base short, with 13 bases between. Germline CDR1 and CDR2: SGHTS and YDEGEE.

V and J are TRBV6-5 and TRBJ1-2; D remains unclear. V shed 6 bases and J shed 9 bases, with 23 bases lying between them. This CDR3 spans 15 amino acids. Germline V gene lookup returns CDR1 MNHEY and CDR2 SVGAGI. This chain's CDR3 is CASSRSGPATGSYTF. CDR3 nucleotides: TGTGCCAGCAGCCGTAGCGGGCCCGCAACGGGGAGCTACACCTTC.

The chain recombines TRBV24-1 with TRBJ2-5, with 9 positions matching TRBD1. V dropped 9 bases and J dropped 4; count of bases not matched to a gene: 8. This CDR3 region has 14 residues. CDR1 and CDR2 (germline): KGHDR, SFDVKD. CDR3 region: CATGDRDALETQYF. CDR3 DNA sequence: TGTGCCACCGGGGACAGGGACGCCTTAGAGACCCAGTACTTC.

The chain links TRBV27 to TRBJ2-7; 11 bases align to TRBD1. This CDR3 is built from 15 residues. J gave up 3 bases and V 2 bases, and 3 bases lay outside the gene matches. CDR1 and CDR2 (germline): MNHEY, SMNVEV (reference sequence). The CDR3: CASSLIGTGGYEQYF. Here the CDR3 DNA reads TGTGCCAGCAGTTTAATTGGGACAGGGGGCTACGAGCAGTACTTC.

This clone was detected once. This rearrangement joins TRBV6-5 to TRBJ1-1; 9 bases are shared with TRBD1. CDR1 is MNHEY, CDR2 SVGAGI, per germline. The CDR3 has 14 residues. V lost 10 bases to trimming and J lost 5 bases; unmatched junction nucleotides: 11. CDR3 amino acids: CATISGTGTTEAFF. Here the CDR3 DNA reads TGTGCCACCATCTCCGGGACAGGGACGACTGAAGCTTTCTTT.